This TCR beta chain derives from a study of Graves' ophthalmopathy and Graves' hyperthyroidism. Study results and caveats: The majority of expanded thyroid clonotypes above 0.001 frequency also occurred in blood.

Beta-chain TCR CDR3 regions were amplified from RNA transcripts. RT-PCR with HTBI primers came first, then second-round multiplex PCR. TCRdb reanalysed the multiplex PCR reads using MiXCR and keeps one entry per CDR3 protein. Among about 550,000 distinct CDR3 sequences listed, approximately 35% were seen once. The CDR3 loop spans 14 amino acids. Germline lookup yields CDR1 MNHNY and CDR2 SVGAGI (reference sequence). Deletions cut 7 bases from V and 2 bases from J, with 15 bases between. This clonotype has ten or more counts. Its antigen is not identified. The chain links TRBV6-6 to TRBJ2-7; TRBD1 might be the D (6 bases). Source material: peripheral blood or thyroid tissue (not recorded which). This TCR came from an adult man with Graves' hyperthyroidism. CDR3 sequence reads: CASNTGHRPYEQYF. The CDR3 DNA sequence: TGTGCCAGCAACACGGGACACCGCCCCTACGAGCAGTACTTC.